The 30 T cell receptor beta chains listed next were all sequenced from one sample in a study of T-cell reconstitution after alpha-beta-depleted transplantation in children. Preparation of the TCRbeta library involved a method that used unique molecular identifiers. TCRdb recomputed calls from the PCR reads with MiXCR, one row per CDR3 protein. The table records about 200,000 distinct CDR3 sequences, around 7.7% of them present only once. The sequencing used PBMCs, mostly from graft donor cells, collected 360 days after TCRalphabeta/CD19-depleted stem cell transplant. All receptors come from a male patient aged 2 to 10 who had a stem cell transplant for acute myeloid leukemia, so the T cells may come from the graft donor.

This clonotype was recorded many times. The J gene is TRBJ1-6, the V gene TRBV6-4; 7 bases match TRBD1. Trimming removed 6 bases from V and 10 bases from J; junction bases left unmatched: 6. The CDR3 has 13 amino acids. The germline gives CDR1 MRHNA, CDR2 SNTAGT. CDR3 loop: CASSGDSLSPLHF. DNA of the CDR3: TGTGCCAGCAGCGGGGACAGCCTATCACCCCTCCACTTT.

This clonotype was counted once. This may come from a read error, since a much larger clone is one base off. The chain uses TRBV11-1 and TRBJ1-5; no clear D. The CDR3 totals 14 residues. Germline lookup yields CDR1 SGHAT and CDR2 FQDESV (reference sequence). CDR3 region: CASSRGDGNKPQHF. The CDR3 region has the DNA TGTGCCAGCAGCCGGGGTGATGGCAATAAGCCCCAGCATTTT.

This clonotype was counted between two and nine times. Here the CDR3 reads CASSLTRGEPLSYEQYF. CDR3 nucleotide sequence: TGCGCCAGCAGCTTGACTCGCGGAGAGCCCCTATCCTACGAGCAGTACTTC. V and J are TRBV5-1 and TRBJ2-7; unclear D gene. The V gene lost 1 base and the J gene lost 1 base, with 18 bases spanning the gap. This CDR3 has 17 amino acids. Germline V gene sequence: CDR1 SGHRS, CDR2 YFSETQ.

This clonotype was counted many times. The J gene is TRBJ2-7, the V gene TRBV20-1, with D hard to call. V was clipped by 5 bases and J by 7 bases, with 15 bases between them. This CDR3 has 12 amino acids. Germline CDR1 reads DFQATT; CDR2 reads SNEGSKA (reference sequence). DNA for the CDR3: TGCAGTGCTCGCTGGAATGCTGGGGAGCAGTACTTC. Translated: CSARWNAGEQYF.

This clonotype was found a few times. The chain has TRBV6-1 and TRBJ2-3; the D gene is possibly TRBD2 (6 bases). The germline V gene has CDR1 MNHNS and CDR2 SASEGT. Trimming took 6 bases from V and 2 from J, leaving 15 bases between them. The CDR3 consists of 15 residues. The CDR3 sequence is CASSQTRDLTDTQYF. In nucleotides, the CDR3 is TGTGCCAGCAGCCAGACTAGAGACCTCACAGATACGCAGTATTTT.

The chain joins TRBV12-5 to TRBJ2-5; weak D call: TRBD2 (5 bases). Trimming removed 4 bases at V and 1 base at J, with 13 bases between. Germline CDR1 is LGHNT and CDR2 is FRNRAP. CDR3 size: 15 residues. CDR3: CASGSAARVQETQYF. The CDR3 region has the DNA TGTGCTAGTGGTTCCGCCGCGAGGGTCCAAGAGACCCAGTACTTC.

This clonotype showed up many times. This chain links TRBV7-2 with TRBJ2-3, with 9 bases that match TRBD2. V dropped 5 bases and J dropped 1; count of bases not matched to a gene: 4. In germline, CDR1 is SGHTA, CDR2 FQGNSA. The CDR3 is made up of 15 amino acids. CDR3 sequence (DNA): TGTGCCAGCAGCCGAAAGCGGGGGGGCACAGATACGCAGTATTTT. As protein: CASSRKRGGTDTQYF.

A few counts support this clonotype. V and J are TRBV20-1 and TRBJ2-7; 10 nucleotides match TRBD1. The germline gives CDR1 DFQATT, CDR2 SNEGSKA (reference sequence). With 6 bases clipped from V and 7 bases from J, the junction kept 6 bases outside the gene matches. This CDR3 is 12 amino acids long. As DNA, the CDR3 is TGCAGTGCACGACAGGGGGCATGGGAGCAGTACTTC. It translates to CSARQGAWEQYF.

This clonotype was counted a few times. J is TRBJ2-5 and V is TRBV7-6, with D possibly matching TRBD1 (5 bases). Germline V CDR1 and CDR2: SGHVS, FNYEAQ. CDR3 length: 16 amino acids. The V end lost 7 bases, the J end lost 4 bases, and 22 bases lay between the germline ends. The CDR3, as DNA: TGTGCCAGCAACCTAGGGGCCCTCCGCCCCGGAGAGACCCAGTACTTC. Translation gives CASNLGALRPGETQYF.

The rearrangement links TRBV5-1 to TRBJ2-7; 7 bases are a match to TRBD2. Germline loops: CDR1 SGHRS, CDR2 YFSETQ. Trimming at V came to 4 bases and at J to 1 base, leaving 8 bases not matched to a gene. The CDR3 sequence is 15 residues long. The CDR3, as DNA: TGCGCCAGCAGCACTCGACTAGCTACATCCTACGAGCAGTACTTC. Its translation is CASSTRLATSYEQYF. Full variable domain (remainder filled in from reference TRBV5-1 and TRBJ2-7): KAGVTQTPRYLIKTRGQQVTLSCSPISGHRSVSWYQQTPGQGLQFLFEYFSETQRNKGNFPGRFSGRQFSNSRSEMNVSTLELGDSALYLCASSTRLATSYEQYFGPGTRLTVT.

This clonotype was seen a few times. This sequence joins TRBV28 and TRBJ2-7; D possibly corresponds to TRBD1 (5 bases). Per the germline V gene, CDR1 is MDHEN and CDR2 is SYDVKM. The CDR3 runs to 18 residues. V was cut by 1 base and J by 1 base, with 20 bases left in between. The CDR3 is CASSLFMLGPPWSYEQYF. The CDR3 nucleotides read TGTGCCAGCAGTTTATTCATGTTGGGGCCGCCCTGGTCCTACGAGCAGTACTTC.

The V call is TRBV12-3 or TRBV12-4, the J call TRBJ1-3; D gene uncertain. CDR3 length equals 12 residues. The V end lost 2 bases, the J end lost 3 bases, and 2 bases lay between the germline ends. The CDR3 sequence is CASSLIGNTIYF. In nucleotides, the CDR3 is TGTGCCAGCAGTTTAATTGGAAACACCATATATTTT.

This clonotype was recorded once. The junction shows a germline mismatch at one end, possibly a read error. The chain couples TRBV4-1 to TRBJ1-1; 9 positions match TRBD1. Germline V gene sequence: CDR1 MGHRA, CDR2 YSYEKL. The CDR3 length is 16 residues. The CDR3, as DNA: TGCGCCAGCCGCCAATCACAGACAGGGGGAGACACTGAAGCTTTCTTT. Protein: CASRQSQTGGDTEAFF.

As concerns this clonotype: This sequence may be a read error, since a much larger clone differs from it by one base. The chain couples TRBV6-5 to TRBJ2-2; D is possibly TRBD1 or TRBD2 (5 bases each). CDR1 is MNHEY and CDR2 is SVGAGI in the germline V gene. The CDR3 spans 18 residues. The ends were cut back, 0 bases at V and 0 bases at J, with 14 bases in the middle. CDR3 sequence reads: CASSYSAPGRTNTGELFF. The CDR3 nucleotides read TGTGCCAGCAGTTACTCCGCCCCGGGACGGACGAACACCGGGGAGCTGTTTTTT.

This clonotype has a handful of counts. In DNA form, the CDR3 reads TGCAGTGCTGGACGGATGGCTGAAGCTTTCTTT. Translation: CSAGRMAEAFF. The rearrangement uses TRBV20-1 and TRBJ1-1; D uncertain. Between the trimmed V and J ends, which lost 5 bases and 6 bases, there was a span of 10 bases. The germline V gene encodes CDR1 DFQATT and CDR2 SNEGSKA (reference sequence). CDR3 length equals 11 residues.

This clonotype was picked up many times. This chain uses TRBV12-3 or TRBV12-4 with TRBJ1-6, with unresolved D. The CDR3 extends over 13 amino acids. V lost 3 bases to trimming and J lost 10 bases, with 10 bases between them. The CDR3 DNA sequence: TGTGCCAGCAGTTTTTGGAGGGAATCACCCCTCCACTTT. It yields the protein CASSFWRESPLHF.

This clonotype was counted at least ten times. Here the CDR3 reads CASSDALNGYTF. CDR3 DNA sequence: TGTGCCAGCTCGGATGCATTAAATGGCTACACCTTC. The rearrangement joins TRBV18 to TRBJ1-2, with D unclear. This CDR3 has 12 amino acids. The germline V and J ends were trimmed by 6 bases and 6 bases, with 11 bases remaining between them. Germline V gene sequence: CDR1 KGHSH, CDR2 LQKENI.

In its sample, this clonotype was seen many times. The junction shows a germline mismatch at one end, possibly a read error. V gene TRBV7-7 combines with J gene TRBJ2-5; 8 nucleotides line up with TRBD1. The CDR3 has 15 residues. Germline V lookup: CDR1 SSHAT, CDR2 FNYEAQ (reference sequence). CDR3 region: CASSPDQGAEETQYF. CDR3 in DNA: TGTGCTAGCAGCCCCGACCAGGGGGCGGAAGAGACCCAGTACTTC.

This clonotype came up many times. The rearrangement uses TRBV25-1 and TRBJ1-2, with TRBD1 as a possible D gene (6 bases). In germline, CDR1 is MGHDK, CDR2 SYGVNS. Between the trimmed V and J ends, which lost 4 bases and 3 bases, there was a span of 15 bases. The CDR3 sequence is 15 residues long. CDR3 nucleotide sequence: TGTGCCAGCAGTGGCATCAGGGGCGACTACTATGGCTACACCTTC. It specifies CASSGIRGDYYGYTF.

This clonotype was observed many times. The genes are TRBV7-8 and TRBJ1-1; D gene ambiguous. The V gene's germline CDR1 is SGHVS and CDR2 FQNEAQ. V was clipped by 1 base and J by 5 bases, with 8 bases between them. CDR3 length: 13 amino acids. The CDR3 region is CASSLGVGTEAFF. For the CDR3, the DNA is TGTGCCAGCAGCTTAGGGGTAGGGACTGAAGCTTTCTTT.

This chain joins TRBV4-3 and TRBJ2-7; D may correspond to TRBD1 or TRBD2 (6 bases each). The V end lost 4 bases, the J end lost 2 bases, and 15 bases lay between the germline ends. From germline, CDR1 is LGHNA and CDR2 YSLEER. CDR3 length equals 15 residues. The DNA of the CDR3 is TGCGCCAGCAGCCGGGATTGGGGGGCAGCCTACGAGCAGTACTTC. Translation: CASSRDWGAAYEQYF.

The chain links TRBV5-1 to TRBJ2-7; D call uncertain. Deletions cut 4 bases from V and 2 bases from J, with 10 bases between. The CDR3 contains 13 residues. Germline V gene lookup returns CDR1 SGHRS and CDR2 YFSETQ. The CDR3 nucleotides are TGCGCCAGCAGCCCAACAGTACCCTACGAGCAGTACTTC. This translates into CASSPTVPYEQYF.

Comments on this clonotype: With a much larger clone just one base away, this may be a read error. The chain links TRBV5-1 to TRBJ2-5, with D possibly being TRBD1 or TRBD2 (5 bases each). This CDR3 has 14 residues. Germline V lookup: CDR1 SGHRS, CDR2 YFSETQ. The CDR3 loop is CASSLGTGQENQYF. CDR3 sequence (DNA): TGCGCCAGCAGCTTGGGAACGGGGCAAGAGAACCAGTACTTC.

This clonotype came up many times. The chain couples TRBV6-5 to TRBJ2-7, with 7 bases matching TRBD1. CDR1 is MNHEY, CDR2 SVGAGI, per germline. The CDR3 runs to 14 residues. Trimming took 0 bases from V and 5 from J; bases not matched to a gene: 4. For the CDR3, the DNA is TGTGCCAGCAGTTACTCCGGGACAGAAGACGAGCAGTACGTC. Amino acid sequence: CASSYSGTEDEQYV.

This clonotype showed up just a few times. The V and J genes are TRBV12-3 or TRBV12-4 and TRBJ2-5, with no clear D. V was pared by 2 bases and J by 1 base, with 14 bases between. The CDR3 extends over 16 amino acids. The CDR3 nucleotides are TGTGCCAGCAGTTTAAAGGGTTCGGGCCGCCAAGAGACCCAGTACTTC. Protein product: CASSLKGSGRQETQYF.

This clonotype showed up just a few times. This sequence joins TRBV5-6 and TRBJ2-1; unclear D gene. V was pared by 4 bases and J by 8 bases, with 13 bases between. CDR3 length equals 13 residues. The germline gives CDR1 SGHDT, CDR2 YYEEEE. The CDR3, as DNA: TGTGCCAGCAGCCCCATCTTCGCGGATGAGCAGTTCTTC. Residues: CASSPIFADEQFF.

The rearrangement links TRBV28 to TRBJ2-3; a possible D gene is TRBD1 (5 bases). The CDR3 totals 16 residues. Trimming took 1 base from V and 0 from J, leaving 11 bases between them. The germline V gene encodes CDR1 MDHEN and CDR2 SYDVKM. CDR3 loop: CASSLYRRQSTDTQYF. The CDR3 DNA reads as TGTGCCAGCAGTTTATACAGGAGACAGAGCACAGATACGCAGTATTTT.

This clonotype was counted only a few times. CDR3 in amino acids: CASSLSPGGGEKLFF. The CDR3 region has the DNA TGTGCCAGCAGTTTATCCCCAGGGGGAGGTGAAAAACTGTTTTTT. The chain uses TRBV12-3 or TRBV12-4 and TRBJ1-4, with 7 bases fitting TRBD1. Trimming at V came to 2 bases and at J to 7 bases, leaving 7 bases not matched to a gene. This CDR3 comprises 15 residues.

This clonotype was picked up a small number of times. The chain uses TRBV5-1 and TRBJ2-6; 7 bases map to TRBD1. The J segment lost 0 bases and the V segment lost 3 bases, leaving 9 bases of the junction unmatched. In germline, CDR1 is SGHRS, CDR2 YFSETQ. This CDR3 is 18 amino acids long. CDR3 sequence: CASSSGTDVPSGANVLTF. The CDR3 nucleotides read TGCGCCAGCAGCTCCGGGACAGACGTTCCCTCTGGGGCCAACGTCCTGACTTTC.

The rearrangement uses TRBV24-1 and TRBJ2-3; 8 bases agree with TRBD1. CDR1 and CDR2 (germline): KGHDR, SFDVKD. With V trimmed by 3 bases and J by 5 bases, 15 bases remained unmatched. CDR3 size: 18 residues. CDR3 protein: CATSDAGTGLRNLDTQYF. CDR3 nucleotide sequence: TGTGCCACCAGTGATGCCGGGACAGGACTTAGAAATTTAGATACGCAGTATTTT.